These T cell receptor beta chains were read from a single sample in a study of beta chain features in type 1 diabetes. The data were produced by immunoSEQ multiplex PCR, yet TCRdb's version contains in-frame clones alone and is incomplete. The repertoire includes about 360,000 clones, over 9.5% of them detected once, and approximately 0.015% sits in the top ten. Source material: naive CD4+ T cells from blood. Source of these receptors: a man aged 18-30 years in good health. Each CDR3 is given with its conserved first and last residue. D genes are given only for firm matches. Clone sizes are given selectively: once, few, many, or a class where the clone is expanded.

CDR3 protein: CASSPSSSYNEQFF
CDR3 DNA: TGTGCCAGCTCACCGTCTAGCTCCTACAATGAGCAGTTCTTC
J gene: TRBJ2-1
clone size: NA
V gene: TRBV18
D gene: NA

CDR3 protein: CASSPQGAPAYEQYF
CDR3 DNA: TGTGCCAGTAGTCCTCAGGGGGCACCAGCCTACGAGCAGTACTTC
J gene: TRBJ2-7
clone size: NA
V gene: TRBV19
D gene: TRBD1

CDR3 protein: CASSIMLSYEQYF
CDR3 DNA: TGTGCCAGTAGTATCATGCTATCCTACGAGCAGTACTTC
J gene: TRBJ2-7
clone size: few
V gene: TRBV19
D gene: NA

CDR3 protein: CASSPTRTGNYGYTF
CDR3 DNA: TGTGCCAGCAGCCCGACCCGGACAGGGAACTATGGCTACACCTTC
J gene: TRBJ1-2
clone size: few
V gene: TRBV5-4
D gene: TRBD1

CDR3 protein: CASSLGTSDGELFF
CDR3 DNA: TGTGCCAGCAGCCTCGGGACTAGCGACGGGGAGCTGTTTTTT
J gene: TRBJ2-2
clone size: NA
V gene: TRBV11-2
D gene: TRBD2

CDR3 protein: CSVEDTWSGRWNIQYF
CDR3 DNA: TGCAGCGTTGAAGATACGTGGAGCGGGAGGTGGAACATTCAGTACTTC
J gene: TRBJ2-4
clone size: few
V gene: TRBV29-1
D gene: TRBD2

CDR3 protein: CASALDRGLEGYTF
CDR3 DNA: TGCGCCAGCGCCCTTGACAGGGGGTTGGAAGGCTACACCTTC
J gene: TRBJ1-2
clone size: few
V gene: TRBV5-1
D gene: TRBD1

CDR3 protein: CASSLRGQYF
CDR3 DNA: TGTGCCAGCTCCCTACGAGGGCAGTACTTC
J gene: TRBJ2-7
clone size: few
V gene: TRBV18
D gene: NA

CDR3 protein: CASGPSTDTQYF
CDR3 DNA: TGTGCTAGTGGTCCTAGCACAGATACGCAGTATTTT
J gene: TRBJ2-3
clone size: few
V gene: TRBV12-5
D gene: NA

CDR3 protein: CASSLGGNYGYTF
CDR3 DNA: TGTGCCAGCAGCCTGGGAGGGAACTATGGCTACACCTTC
J gene: TRBJ1-2
clone size: few
V gene: TRBV7-9
D gene: NA

CDR3 protein: CAWSADRGLGTYEQYF
CDR3 DNA: TGTGCCTGGAGTGCGGACAGGGGACTTGGAACCTACGAGCAGTACTTC
J gene: TRBJ2-7
clone size: NA
V gene: TRBV30
D gene: TRBD1

CDR3 protein: CATRQTGIITYEQYF
CDR3 DNA: TGTGCCACCAGGCAAACAGGGATTATTACCTACGAGCAGTACTTC
J gene: TRBJ2-7
clone size: NA
V gene: TRBV6-6
D gene: NA

CDR3 protein: CAWVEGHGYGYTF
CDR3 DNA: TGTGCCTGGGTGGAGGGCCATGGCTATGGCTACACCTTC
J gene: TRBJ1-2
clone size: NA
V gene: TRBV30
D gene: NA

CDR3 protein: CASSVSDRSSYEQYF
CDR3 DNA: TGTGCCAGCAGCGTGAGTGACAGGAGCTCCTACGAGCAGTACTTC
J gene: TRBJ2-7
clone size: NA
V gene: TRBV9
D gene: NA

CDR3 protein: CASMVGRNSGANVLTF
CDR3 DNA: TGTGCCAGCATGGTCGGTCGAAACTCTGGGGCCAACGTCCTGACTTTC
J gene: TRBJ2-6
clone size: few
V gene: TRBV2
D gene: NA

CDR3 protein: CASSQSNLAGCETQYF
CDR3 DNA: TGCGCCAGCAGTCAATCGAACCTAGCGGGTTGTGAGACCCAGTACTTC
J gene: TRBJ2-5
clone size: NA
V gene: TRBV23-1
D gene: TRBD2

CDR3 protein: CASSLAFPGRTNEKLFF
CDR3 DNA: TGTGCCAGCAGCTTAGCGTTTCCAGGGAGGACTAATGAAAAACTGTTTTTT
J gene: TRBJ1-4
clone size: NA
V gene: TRBV7-9
D gene: NA

CDR3 protein: CAWAKGFGYQETQYF
CDR3 DNA: TGTGCCTGGGCAAAGGGGTTTGGGTACCAAGAGACCCAGTACTTC
J gene: TRBJ2-5
clone size: few
V gene: TRBV30
D gene: NA

CDR3 protein: CASGQTSGNTQYF
CDR3 DNA: TGTGCCAGCGGACAGACCTCGGGGAATACGCAGTATTTT
J gene: TRBJ2-3
clone size: few
V gene: TRBV7-9
D gene: NA

CDR3 protein: CASRAGGTDTQYF
CDR3 DNA: TGTGCCAGCAGGGCGGGGGGCACAGATACGCAGTATTTT
J gene: TRBJ2-3
clone size: few
V gene: TRBV7-3
D gene: TRBD2

CDR3 protein: CASSLELAGGRSYNEQFF
CDR3 DNA: TGTGCCAGCAGCTTAGAACTAGCGGGGGGGCGGTCCTACAATGAGCAGTTCTTC
J gene: TRBJ2-1
clone size: NA
V gene: TRBV7-8
D gene: TRBD2

CDR3 protein: CASSLGSRRPSSYEQYF
CDR3 DNA: TGTGCCAGCAGCTTAGGATCTCGACGGCCTAGCTCCTACGAGCAGTACTTC
J gene: TRBJ2-7
clone size: NA
V gene: TRBV11-1
D gene: NA

CDR3 protein: CAWKSTYTGELFF
CDR3 DNA: TGTGCCTGGAAGTCTACCTACACCGGGGAGCTGTTTTTT
J gene: TRBJ2-2
clone size: few
V gene: TRBV30
D gene: NA

CDR3 protein: CASSLPTGRTLRETQYF
CDR3 DNA: TGTGCCAGCAGTTTGCCAACAGGGAGAACCCTGAGGGAGACCCAGTACTTC
J gene: TRBJ2-5
clone size: few
V gene: TRBV28
D gene: NA

CDR3 protein: CASSPLAGVSSYEQYF
CDR3 DNA: TGTGCCAGCTCACCACTAGCGGGAGTTTCGTCCTACGAGCAGTACTTC
J gene: TRBJ2-7
clone size: NA
V gene: TRBV18
D gene: TRBD2

CDR3 protein: CASSLALGGVGTYEQYF
CDR3 DNA: TGTGCCAGCAGCTTGGCTCTGGGAGGGGTAGGGACGTACGAGCAGTACTTC
J gene: TRBJ2-7
clone size: few
V gene: TRBV5-4
D gene: TRBD2

CDR3 protein: CASSLEWGLAGVKEYNEQFF
CDR3 DNA: TGTGCCAGCAGCTTAGAGTGGGGGCTAGCGGGAGTTAAAGAATACAATGAGCAGTTCTTC
J gene: TRBJ2-1
clone size: NA
V gene: TRBV7-8
D gene: TRBD2

CDR3 protein: CASSFSGSHKYNEQFF
CDR3 DNA: TGTGCCAGCAGTTTTAGCGGGAGTCACAAATACAATGAGCAGTTCTTC
J gene: TRBJ2-1
clone size: few
V gene: TRBV28
D gene: TRBD2

CDR3 protein: CASSLEGDSPLHF
CDR3 DNA: TGTGCCAGCAGCCTTGAAGGGGATTCACCCCTCCACTTT
J gene: TRBJ1-6
clone size: few
V gene: TRBV7-9
D gene: NA

CDR3 protein: CASRSGGLPSYEQYF
CDR3 DNA: TGTGCCAGCCGTTCTGGGGGACTACCTTCCTACGAGCAGTACTTC
J gene: TRBJ2-7
clone size: NA
V gene: TRBV28
D gene: TRBD2

CDR3 protein: CASSAIGQANTEAFF
CDR3 DNA: TGTGCCAGTAGCGCAATCGGACAGGCAAACACTGAAGCTTTCTTT
J gene: TRBJ1-1
clone size: NA
V gene: TRBV19
D gene: TRBD1

CDR3 protein: CAWGAWSTEAFF
CDR3 DNA: TGTGCCTGGGGCGCGTGGAGTACTGAAGCTTTCTTT
J gene: TRBJ1-1
clone size: NA
V gene: TRBV30
D gene: NA

CDR3 protein: CASSPVTSGSTDTQYF
CDR3 DNA: TGTGCCAGCTCACCAGTTACTAGCGGGAGCACAGATACGCAGTATTTT
J gene: TRBJ2-3
clone size: few
V gene: TRBV18
D gene: TRBD2

CDR3 protein: CAISEGQGHEQFF
CDR3 DNA: TGTGCCATCAGTGAGGGACAGGGCCATGAGCAGTTCTTC
J gene: TRBJ2-1
clone size: few
V gene: TRBV10-3
D gene: TRBD1

CDR3 protein: CSVEVGAGTLPLGYTF
CDR3 DNA: TGCAGCGTTGAAGTGGGGGCAGGGACACTTCCTCTAGGCTACACCTTC
J gene: TRBJ1-2
clone size: few
V gene: TRBV29-1
D gene: NA

CDR3 protein: CATSRDAQIYEQYF
CDR3 DNA: TGTGCCACCAGCAGAGATGCGCAAATCTACGAGCAGTACTTC
J gene: TRBJ2-7
clone size: few
V gene: TRBV15
D gene: NA

CDR3 protein: CASSQDQGGSYGYTF
CDR3 DNA: TGCGCCAGCAGCCAAGATCAAGGGGGAAGCTATGGCTACACCTTC
J gene: TRBJ1-2
clone size: few
V gene: TRBV4-3
D gene: NA

CDR3 protein: CASSLLRTGAPSYEQYF
CDR3 DNA: TGTGCCAGCAGTTTATTAAGGACAGGCGCCCCCTCCTACGAGCAGTACTTC
J gene: TRBJ2-7
clone size: NA
V gene: TRBV28
D gene: TRBD1

CDR3 protein: CASSVVQGPYTF
CDR3 DNA: TGTGCCAGCAGCGTTGTACAGGGACCGTACACCTTC
J gene: TRBJ1-2
clone size: NA
V gene: TRBV9
D gene: NA

CDR3 protein: CASSPQANDNSPLHF
CDR3 DNA: TGTGCCAGTAGCCCACAAGCGAACGATAATTCACCCCTCCACTTT
J gene: TRBJ1-6
clone size: NA
V gene: TRBV19
D gene: NA

CDR3 protein: CASSLPGQKNIQYF
CDR3 DNA: TGTGCCAGCAGTTTACCTGGGCAGAAAAACATTCAGTACTTC
J gene: TRBJ2-4
clone size: NA
V gene: TRBV28
D gene: NA

CDR3 protein: CASSLVRSGGLTDTQYF
CDR3 DNA: TGCGCCAGCAGCTTGGTTCGAAGCGGGGGCCTCACAGATACGCAGTATTTT
J gene: TRBJ2-3
clone size: NA
V gene: TRBV5-1
D gene: TRBD2

CDR3 protein: CASSQVGGGSYNEQFF
CDR3 DNA: TGCGCCAGCAGCCAGGTGGGGGGCGGGAGTTACAATGAGCAGTTCTTC
J gene: TRBJ2-1
clone size: few
V gene: TRBV4-3
D gene: NA

CDR3 protein: CASSPGQRRETQYF
CDR3 DNA: TGTGCCAGTAGTCCGGGACAGAGGAGGGAGACCCAGTACTTC
J gene: TRBJ2-5
clone size: few
V gene: TRBV6-1
D gene: TRBD1

CDR3 protein: CASSSSPGLAKNEQFF
CDR3 DNA: TGCGCCAGCAGCTCTAGCCCGGGACTAGCGAAGAATGAGCAGTTCTTC
J gene: TRBJ2-1
clone size: few
V gene: TRBV5-1
D gene: TRBD2